The clone carrying this TCR beta chain was observed at least ten times. The antigen remains unidentified. This sample is drawn from a study of identical twins. Study-wide points: Out-of-frame alpha sequences shared between twins exhibited an excess of low generation probability.

Donors uniformly comprised healthy Caucasians. The germline V and J ends were trimmed by 2 bases and 5 bases, with 9 bases remaining between them. Germline CDR1 and CDR2: SGHTA and FQGTGA. The CDR3 has 13 amino acids. From the 5' RACE reads, TCRdb called clonotypes with MiXCR, one entry per CDR3 protein. Seen here are 450,000 or so distinct CDR3 sequences, 13% to 15% observed once, and the top ten hold about 0.53%. These same records also appear under a second study, on yellow fever vaccine responses in identical twins.

V gene TRBV7-3 combines with J gene TRBJ2-5; the D gene is possibly TRBD2 (6 bases). The receptor's source is a woman between 18 and 30 years old in good health. Sequencing was carried out using CD4+ T cells sorted from blood. CDR3 loop: CASSLGTWETQYF. DNA of the CDR3: TGTGCCAGCAGCTTAGGGACTTGGGAGACCCAGTACTTC.